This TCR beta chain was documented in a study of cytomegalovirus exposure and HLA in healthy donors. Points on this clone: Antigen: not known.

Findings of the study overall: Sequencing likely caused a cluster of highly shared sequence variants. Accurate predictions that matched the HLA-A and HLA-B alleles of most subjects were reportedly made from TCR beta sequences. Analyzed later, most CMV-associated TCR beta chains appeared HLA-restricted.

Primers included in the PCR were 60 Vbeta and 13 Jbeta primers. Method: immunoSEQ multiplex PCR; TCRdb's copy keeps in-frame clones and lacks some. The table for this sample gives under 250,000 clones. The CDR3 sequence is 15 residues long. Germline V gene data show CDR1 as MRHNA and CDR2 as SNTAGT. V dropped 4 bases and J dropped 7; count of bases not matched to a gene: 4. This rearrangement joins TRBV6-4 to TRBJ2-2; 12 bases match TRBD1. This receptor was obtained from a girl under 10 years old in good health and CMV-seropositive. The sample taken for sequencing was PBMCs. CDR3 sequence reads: CASSAGQGAHGELFF. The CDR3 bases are TGTGCCAGCAGTGCGGGACAGGGGGCTCACGGGGAGCTGTTTTTT.